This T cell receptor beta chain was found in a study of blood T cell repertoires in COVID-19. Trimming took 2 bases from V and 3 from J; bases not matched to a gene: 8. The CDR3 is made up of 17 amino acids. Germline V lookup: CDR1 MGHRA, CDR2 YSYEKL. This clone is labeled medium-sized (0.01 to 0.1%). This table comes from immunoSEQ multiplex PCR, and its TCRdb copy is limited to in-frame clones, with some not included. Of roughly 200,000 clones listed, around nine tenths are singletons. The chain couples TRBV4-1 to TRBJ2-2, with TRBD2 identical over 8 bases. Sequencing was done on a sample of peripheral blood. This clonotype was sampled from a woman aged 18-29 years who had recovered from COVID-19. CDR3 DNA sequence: TGCGCCAGCAGCCAAACTCGCGGGGGGACCTACACCGGGGAGCTGTTTTTT. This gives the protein CASSQTRGGTYTGELFF.